Sequencing of this T cell receptor beta chain was carried out in a study of shared clonotypes between healthy human individuals. Unmatched junction bases numbered 13, after V lost 7 bases and J lost 1 base. CDR1 and CDR2 (germline): MDHEN, SYDVKM. CDR3 length: 17 amino acids. Only in-frame clones appear in the TCRdb table, and some are missing; sequencing was by immunoSEQ multiplex PCR. The table shows roughly 2 million clones, with 85% to 95% occurring only once. This clone was detected once. The sequence was obtained from a man aged 18 to 30 in good health. Sequencing input: naive CD4+ T cells sorted from blood. Subset meaning: CD45RA+ positively selected. J is TRBJ2-7 and V is TRBV28; 10 bases match TRBD1. CDR3 bases: TGTGCCAGCATACCCCCCCCGGGACAGGGGAGATCCTACGAGCAGTACTTC. It encodes CASIPPPGQGRSYEQYF.